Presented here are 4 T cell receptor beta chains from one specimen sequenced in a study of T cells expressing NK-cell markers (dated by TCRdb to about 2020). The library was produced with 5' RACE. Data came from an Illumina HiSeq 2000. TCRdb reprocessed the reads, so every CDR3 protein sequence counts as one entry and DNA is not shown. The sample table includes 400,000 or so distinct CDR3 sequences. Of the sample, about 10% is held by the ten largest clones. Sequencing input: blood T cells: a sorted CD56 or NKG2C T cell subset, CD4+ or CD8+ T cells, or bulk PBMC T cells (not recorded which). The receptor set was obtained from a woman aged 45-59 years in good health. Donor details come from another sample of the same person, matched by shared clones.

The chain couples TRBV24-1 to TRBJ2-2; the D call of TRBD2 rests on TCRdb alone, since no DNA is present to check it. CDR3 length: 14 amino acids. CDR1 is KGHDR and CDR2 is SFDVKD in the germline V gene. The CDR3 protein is CATAPPGDPGELFF.

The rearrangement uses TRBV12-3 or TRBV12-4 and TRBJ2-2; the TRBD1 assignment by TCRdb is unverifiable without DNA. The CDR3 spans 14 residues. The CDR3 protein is CASRRGQGIGELFF.

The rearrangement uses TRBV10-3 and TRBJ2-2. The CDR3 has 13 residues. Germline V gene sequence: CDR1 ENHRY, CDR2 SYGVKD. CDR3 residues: CAIRDKDTGELFF.

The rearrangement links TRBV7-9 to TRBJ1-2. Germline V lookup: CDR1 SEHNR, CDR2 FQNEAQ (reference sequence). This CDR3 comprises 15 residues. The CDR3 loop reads CASSHLTGLSYGYTF.